The 27 T cell receptor beta chains reported below all come from one sample, sequenced in a study of blood T cell repertoires in COVID-19. Produced via immunoSEQ multiplex PCR; TCRdb's table is partial and in-frame only. This sample yields some 170,000 clones, of which around 84% are seen a single time; 13% to 15% belongs to the top ten. The sequenced material came from PBMCs or T cells enriched from blood (not recorded which). The receptors derive from a man between 50 and 59 years old who had recovered from COVID-19.

CDR3 coding DNA: TGTGCCAGCAGTACGACAGGGGCCTATTCACCCCTCCACTTT. It yields the protein CASSTTGAYSPLHF. This chain links TRBV6-5 with TRBJ1-6; 8 bases are a match to TRBD1. The CDR3 sequence is 14 residues long. CDR1 and CDR2 (germline): MNHEY, SVGAGI. Losses at the gene ends were 5 bases for V and 8 bases for J; bases not matched to a gene: 5.

The V call is TRBV5-1, the J call TRBJ1-4; tentatively, D is TRBD1 (5 bases). CDR3 length equals 15 residues. V was clipped by 2 bases and J by 5 bases, with 13 bases between them. Germline CDR1 reads SGHRS; CDR2 reads YFSETQ. The CDR3 region is CASSFMQGGNEKLFF. In DNA form, the CDR3 reads TGCGCCAGCAGCTTCATGCAGGGAGGGAATGAAAAACTGTTTTTT.

The rearrangement links TRBV7-6 to TRBJ2-3; no clear D gene. V was trimmed by 5 bases and J by 6 bases, leaving 9 bases between them. CDR1 and CDR2 from the germline V gene are SGHVS and FNYEAQ. The CDR3 runs to 12 residues. The CDR3 region is CASSRNLDTQYF. CDR3 nucleotide sequence: TGTGCCAGCAGCCGTAATTTGGATACGCAGTATTTT.

The chain couples TRBV6-5 to TRBJ2-5; 8 nucleotides agree with TRBD2. Germline CDR1 reads MNHEY; CDR2 reads SVGAGI. With 2 bases clipped from V and 4 bases from J, the junction kept 3 bases outside the gene matches. The CDR3 is 14 residues long. This CDR3 is CASSYSGGVETQYF. The CDR3 coding sequence is TGTGCCAGCAGTTACAGCGGGGGAGTAGAGACCCAGTACTTC.

V and J are TRBV7-9 and TRBJ1-2; no firm D call. Germline V lookup: CDR1 SEHNR, CDR2 FQNEAQ (reference sequence). Trimming stripped 7 bases from V and 13 bases from J, with 7 bases between. The CDR3 runs to 8 residues. The CDR3 sequence: CASNPGTF. In DNA, the CDR3 is TGTGCCAGCAACCCGGGCACCTTC.

Turning to this clone: The identical CDR3 is also encoded by other nucleotide sequences in the sample. The chain has TRBV5-1 and TRBJ2-1, with 8 positions matching TRBD1. Looked up from germline, CDR1 is SGHRS and CDR2 is YFSETQ. V gave up 4 bases and J gave up 8 bases; unmatched junction bases: 5. The CDR3 loop spans 13 amino acids. The CDR3 DNA sequence: TGCGCCAGCAGCAGAGGACAGGGCGATGAGCAGTTCTTC. Translation gives CASSRGQGDEQFF.

This clone was detected only once. This sequence joins TRBV30 and TRBJ1-5; D is possibly TRBD1 (6 bases). Germline lookup yields CDR1 GTSNPN and CDR2 SVGIG (reference sequence). The CDR3 runs to 18 residues. The V and J ends lost 2 bases and 0 bases respectively, with 20 bases between them. The DNA for the CDR3 is TGTGCCTGGAGTCGATCCGGGACACCCCTTTATAGCAATCAGCCCCAGCATTTT. Its protein product is CAWSRSGTPLYSNQPQHF.

The CDR3 DNA reads as TGTGCCAGCAGTTTACAGGGGGACCAGCCCCAGCATTTT. Encoded protein: CASSLQGDQPQHF. V gene TRBV12-3 or TRBV12-4 combines with J gene TRBJ1-5; TRBD1 matches 7 bases. This CDR3 contains 13 residues. With V trimmed by 2 bases and J by 7 bases, 2 bases remained unmatched.

J is TRBJ2-4 and V is TRBV6-2 or TRBV6-3; 7 bases fit TRBD2. The CDR3 totals 19 residues. The V segment lost 4 bases and the J segment 0 bases; nucleotides outside the gene matches: 15. Germline CDR1 is MNHEY and CDR2 is SVGEGT. CDR3 DNA: TGTGCCAGCAGTTTCCAGCGGGGCAAGGTCCCACTAGCCAAAAACATTCAGTACTTC. Translating it yields CASSFQRGKVPLAKNIQYF.

This clone was counted a few times. The chain uses TRBV10-2 and TRBJ2-3; 13 bases align to TRBD2. V gave up 2 bases and J gave up 1 base; unmatched junction bases: 3. CDR1 WSHSY and CDR2 SAAADI come from the germline V gene. The CDR3 runs 17 residues. The CDR3 spells CASSERTSGGRTDTQYF. The CDR3 DNA reads TGCGCCAGCAGTGAGAGGACTAGCGGGGGCCGCACAGATACGCAGTATTTT.

The V call is TRBV5-4, the J call TRBJ1-3; TRBD1 matches 8 bases. The CDR3 extends over 16 amino acids. The ends lost 4 bases at V and 0 bases at J; junction bases unmatched: 6. The V gene's germline CDR1 is SGHNT and CDR2 YYREEE (reference sequence). The CDR3 region has the DNA TGTGCCAGCAGCCGACCGGACAGGGCCTCTGGAAACACCATATATTTT. This translates into CASSRPDRASGNTIYF.

This sequence joins TRBV3-1 (or the pseudogene TRBV3-2) and TRBJ1-1; weak D call: TRBD1 (6 bases). Per the germline V gene, CDR1 is LGHDT and CDR2 is YNNKEL (reference sequence). The CDR3 runs to 13 residues. Trimming left V 1 base short and J 7 bases short, with 10 bases between. DNA of the CDR3: TGTGCCAGCAGCCAAGCGGACAGCCTTGAAGCTTTCTTT. Residues: CASSQADSLEAFF.

The genes are TRBV18 and TRBJ1-4; TRBD1 might be the D (6 bases). The V gene lost 3 bases and the J gene lost 5 bases, with 7 bases spanning the gap. The germline V gene encodes CDR1 KGHSH and CDR2 LQKENI. This CDR3 region has 13 residues. This CDR3 reads CASSPDRNEKLFF. The CDR3 coding sequence is TGTGCCAGCTCACCCGACAGGAATGAAAAACTGTTTTTT.

The chain recombines TRBV7-2 with TRBJ2-1; 8 bases fit TRBD2. The CDR3 length is 15 residues. V was clipped by 1 base and J by 9 bases; unmatched bases: 8. Per the germline V gene, CDR1 is SGHTA and CDR2 is FQGNSA. The CDR3 DNA sequence: TGTGCCAGCAGCTTAGAAGAAGCGGGGGCTGGTGAGCAGTTCTTC. Protein sequence: CASSLEEAGAGEQFF.

The CDR3 sequence: CASSQDSAGSSYEQYF. The CDR3 DNA reads TGTGCCAGCAGCCAAGATTCAGCAGGAAGCTCCTACGAGCAGTACTTC. This chain connects TRBV3-1 (or the pseudogene TRBV3-2) to TRBJ2-7; D unclear. This CDR3 spans 16 amino acids. The germline V gene encodes CDR1 LGHDT and CDR2 YNNKEL (reference sequence). With 0 bases removed from V and 0 bases from J, the gap between germline ends came to 12 bases.

J is TRBJ1-3 and V is TRBV30; 8 positions agree with TRBD1. Germline assignment: CDR1 GTSNPN and CDR2 SVGIG (reference sequence). The ends lost 8 bases at V and 4 bases at J; junction bases unmatched: 10. There are 14 residues in the CDR3. CDR3 bases: TGTGCCACCCCCAGGGGGCTGGGGGGAAACACCATATATTTT. Residues: CATPRGLGGNTIYF.

The chain combines TRBV2 with TRBJ2-7; possible D gene TRBD2, 6 bases. The V gene's germline CDR1 is SNHLY and CDR2 FYNNEI. This CDR3 contains 13 residues. Trimming shortened V by 3 bases and J by 12 bases, and 18 bases separated the two germline ends. The CDR3 DNA is TGTGCCAGCAGTGACCCTGGGCGGGGCTCAAGGTACTTC. Translation gives CASSDPGRGSRYF.

The chain recombines TRBV5-5 with TRBJ2-3; D is possibly TRBD1 (6 bases). CDR3 length equals 14 residues. Deletions cut 4 bases from V and 1 base from J, with 10 bases between. CDR1 and CDR2 (germline): SGHKS, YYEKEE (reference sequence). The CDR3 sequence is CASSQGHRTDTQYF. CDR3 DNA sequence: TGTGCCAGCAGCCAGGGACATCGCACAGATACGCAGTATTTT.

The chain links TRBV7-9 to TRBJ1-5; a possible D gene is TRBD1 (5 bases). This CDR3 has 13 residues. The germline gives CDR1 SEHNR, CDR2 FQNEAQ (reference sequence). V lost 5 bases, J lost 3 bases, and 8 bases lay in between. The CDR3 region is CASSMTVNQPQHF. The CDR3 bases are TGTGCCAGCAGCATGACAGTCAATCAGCCCCAGCATTTT. The variable domain in full, with the rest retrieved from reference TRBV7-9 and TRBJ1-5, is DTGVSQNPRHKITKRGQNVTFRCDPISEHNRLYWYRQTLGQGPEFLTYFQNEAQLEKSRLLSDRFSAERPKGSFSTLEIQRTEQGDSAMYLCASSMTVNQPQHFGDGTRLSIL.

CDR3 in amino acids: CASSLDEGRTEAFF. The CDR3 DNA follows: TGCGCCAGCAGCTTGGACGAGGGAAGGACTGAAGCTTTCTTT. The chain combines TRBV5-1 with TRBJ1-1; D gene unclear. Germline values: CDR1 SGHRS, CDR2 YFSETQ. V lost 0 bases, J lost 5 bases, and 11 bases lay in between. The CDR3 covers 14 residues.

V usage is TRBV30 and J usage is TRBJ2-7, with TRBD1 identical over 7 bases. Germline CDR1 reads GTSNPN; CDR2 reads SVGIG (reference sequence). V lost 3 bases and J lost 3; bases outside the gene matches: 5. CDR3 length equals 13 residues. This CDR3 reads CAWSAGTDYEQYF. CDR3 nucleotides: TGTGCCTGGAGCGCAGGGACAGACTACGAGCAGTACTTC.

The chain carries TRBV25-1 and TRBJ1-5, with 8 bases lining up with TRBD1. The germline CDR1 and CDR2 sequences are MGHDK and SYGVNS. This CDR3 is 14 amino acids long. Unmatched junction bases numbered 4, after V lost 5 bases and J lost 4 bases. This CDR3 is CASSTTGENQPQHF. The CDR3 DNA follows: TGTGCCAGCAGTACGACAGGGGAAAATCAGCCCCAGCATTTT.

This clone turned up a few times. The chain couples TRBV4-1 to TRBJ2-2; 9 positions match TRBD1. The CDR3 is 14 amino acids. After removal of 6 bases from V and 7 bases from J, the junction contained 6 bases not matched to a gene. Germline V gives CDR1 MGHRA, CDR2 YSYEKL. The CDR3, as DNA: TGCGCCAGCAGACCACAGGGGGCAAACGGGGAGCTGTTTTTT. The encoded protein is CASRPQGANGELFF.

This sequence joins TRBV2 and TRBJ1-2, with D maybe TRBD1 (5 bases). There are 16 residues in the CDR3. The V end lost 0 bases, the J end lost 2 bases, and 13 bases lay between the germline ends. The germline V gene encodes CDR1 SNHLY and CDR2 FYNNEI. The CDR3 here is CASSEARGGINYGYTF. DNA of the CDR3: TGTGCCAGCAGTGAAGCCCGGGGGGGGATCAACTATGGCTACACCTTC.

V is TRBV3-1 (or the pseudogene TRBV3-2) and J is TRBJ2-2; a weak D match, TRBD1 (6 bases). Trimming cost V 3 bases and J 4 bases, with 9 bases left between them. The CDR3 sequence is 14 residues long. CDR1 is LGHDT, CDR2 YNNKEL, per germline (reference sequence). CDR3 region: CASSQGQSTGELFF. DNA for the CDR3: TGTGCCAGCAGCCAGGGACAAAGCACCGGGGAGCTGTTTTTT.

V is TRBV5-1 and J is TRBJ1-5; 7 nucleotides align to TRBD1. The germline V gene encodes CDR1 SGHRS and CDR2 YFSETQ. J was trimmed by 5 bases and V by 0 bases; bases with no gene match: 5. The CDR3 extends over 15 amino acids. For the CDR3, the DNA is TGCGCCAGCAGCTTGGGGTCAGGGGGTTATCAGCCCCAGCATTTT. Translated, it gives CASSLGSGGYQPQHF.

The chain employs TRBV30 and TRBJ2-1; 9 positions agree with TRBD2. Unmatched junction bases numbered 8, after V lost 3 bases and J lost 8 bases. Germline-derived CDR1 and CDR2 are GTSNPN and SVGIG (reference sequence). The CDR3 covers 14 residues. The CDR3 reads CAWRLAGLMDEQFF. CDR3 DNA sequence: TGTGCCTGGAGGCTAGCGGGGTTGATGGATGAGCAGTTCTTC.